This is a list of T cell receptor beta chains from one sample in a study of T cell responses to AZD1222 COVID-19 vaccine. Some clones are missing from TCRdb's copy, which holds only in-frame ones; the method was immunoSEQ multiplex PCR. In the table there are roughly 80,000 clones, just over 90% of which are singletons. Here the sequenced sample was peripheral blood, taken 28 days after the second AZD1222 dose. These TCRs come from an adult who received the AZD1222 COVID-19 vaccine. CDR3s include the opening cysteine and the closing phenylalanine or tryptophan. Each record gives: clone size, J gene, V gene, D gene, CDR3 protein, CDR3 DNA. A D gene is named only where the DNA matches it firmly. The size field is filled for only some rows; it gives once, few, many or a size class.

-	TRBJ1-5	TRBV19	-	CASSTQGGGQPQHF	TGTGCCAGTAGTACCCAAGGGGGAGGTCAGCCCCAGCATTTT
-	TRBJ2-7	TRBV10-1	-	CASSESYGYEQYF	TGCGCCAGCAGTGAGTCGTACGGCTACGAGCAGTACTTC
-	TRBJ1-5	TRBV30	-	CAWKHQPQHF	TGTGCCTGGAAGCATCAGCCCCAGCATTTT
-	TRBJ2-3	TRBV5-1	-	CASSLASPEDTQYF	TGCGCCAGCAGCTTGGCTTCCCCGGAGGATACGCAGTATTTT
-	TRBJ2-7	TRBV25-1	-	CASSEYGSYEQYF	TGTGCCAGCAGTGAATATGGCAGCTACGAGCAGTACTTC
-	TRBJ1-2	TRBV30	-	CAWSSNGYTF	TGTGCCTGGAGTTCGAATGGCTACACCTTC
-	TRBJ1-4	TRBV4-1	-	CASSPQGPNEKLFF	TGCGCCAGCAGCCCCCAGGGTCCTAATGAAAAACTGTTTTTT
-	TRBJ2-1	TRBV28	-	CASSLRGKAYNEQFF	TGTGCCAGCAGTTTACGGGGAAAGGCCTACAATGAGCAGTTCTTC
-	TRBJ1-5	TRBV5-1	-	CASSPDGNQPQHF	TGCGCCAGCAGCCCAGACGGCAATCAGCCCCAGCATTTT
once	TRBJ2-7	TRBV28	-	CASGADEQYF	TGTGCCAGCGGGGCGGACGAGCAGTACTTC
-	TRBJ2-2	TRBV5-1	-	CASSPNTGPGELFF	TGCGCCAGCAGCCCCAATACAGGTCCCGGGGAGCTGTTTTTT
-	TRBJ2-7	TRBV18	-	CASSPSGGGSYEQYF	TGTGCCAGCTCACCATCGGGGGGCGGGTCTTACGAGCAGTACTTC
-	TRBJ2-2	TRBV5-1	-	CASSAASVLIRAGELFF	TGCGCCAGCAGCGCCGCTTCGGTACTAATCAGGGCCGGGGAGCTGTTTTTT
-	TRBJ1-4	TRBV19	-	CASSIGAGGEKLFF	TGTGCCAGTAGTATAGGTGCCGGGGGAGAAAAACTGTTTTTT
-	TRBJ1-1	TRBV5-4	-	CASSLRENTEAFF	TGTGCCAGCAGCTTGAGGGAGAACACTGAAGCTTTCTTT
-	TRBJ2-4	TRBV5-4	-	CASSSSLSRDIQYF	TGTGCCAGCAGCTCCTCTCTCTCCCGGGACATTCAGTACTTC
-	TRBJ2-1	TRBV7-2	TRBD2	CASSSGLLAGVYNEQFF	TGTGCCAGCAGCTCAGGCTTACTAGCGGGCGTCTACAATGAGCAGTTCTTC
-	TRBJ1-5	TRBV7-2	-	CASSPGNQPQHF	TGTGCCAGCAGCCCAGGGAACCAGCCCCAGCATTTT
-	TRBJ1-2	TRBV6-2/TRBV6-3	-	CASSYGSSSNYGYTF	TGTGCCAGCAGTTACGGTTCGAGTTCTAACTATGGCTACACCTTC
-	TRBJ1-1	TRBV6-5	-	CASSDSNPEAFF	TGTGCCAGCAGCGATAGTAACCCTGAAGCTTTCTTT
-	TRBJ2-7	TRBV2	TRBD2	CASSAASGGGEQYF	TGTGCCAGCAGTGCGGCTAGCGGGGGGGGAGAGCAGTACTTC
-	TRBJ1-6	TRBV2	TRBD1	CASRPDRGSPLHF	TGTGCCAGCCGACCCGACAGGGGATCACCCCTCCACTTT
-	TRBJ1-2	TRBV2	-	CASTVPYGYTF	TGTGCCAGCACGGTGCCTTATGGCTACACCTTC
-	TRBJ2-7	TRBV6-5	-	CASSYRNSGAYEQYF	TGTGCCAGCAGTTACCGGAATAGCGGAGCCTACGAGCAGTACTTC
-	TRBJ1-4	TRBV6-5	-	CASTYLFSATNEKLFF	TGTGCCAGCACTTACCTCTTCAGCGCAACTAATGAAAAACTGTTTTTT
-	TRBJ1-1	TRBV6-1	TRBD1	CASSDFGTGITEAFF	TGTGCCAGCAGTGATTTCGGGACAGGGATCACTGAAGCTTTCTTT
-	TRBJ1-1	TRBV19	-	CASSIGGPGTEAFF	TGTGCCAGTAGTATAGGGGGGCCTGGTACTGAAGCTTTCTTT
-	TRBJ2-7	TRBV29-1	-	CSVVITASYEQYF	TGCAGCGTTGTCATCACTGCCTCCTACGAGCAGTACTTC
-	TRBJ2-7	TRBV4-2	-	CASSSMSGGSSYEQYF	TGTGCCAGCAGTTCAATGTCCGGGGGCAGCTCCTACGAGCAGTACTTC
once	TRBJ1-2	TRBV10-3	-	CAISEYDSGTPSNYGYTF	TGTGCCATCAGTGAGTACGATTCAGGGACACCCTCTAACTATGGCTACACCTTC
few	TRBJ2-2	TRBV24-1	TRBD1	CATSGTGVTGELFF	TGTGCCACCAGCGGGACAGGGGTCACCGGGGAGCTGTTTTTT
-	TRBJ2-7	TRBV10-3	-	CAISESAGVGSYEQYF	TGTGCCATCAGTGAGTCGGCAGGGGTAGGCTCCTACGAGCAGTACTTC
-	TRBJ2-1	TRBV19	-	CASSSLEGRTYNEQFF	TGTGCCAGTAGTTCTTTAGAGGGAAGGACCTACAATGAGCAGTTCTTC
-	TRBJ1-2	TRBV10-3	-	CAISEAGEDGYTF	TGTGCCATCAGTGAGGCAGGGGAGGATGGCTACACCTTC
-	TRBJ2-1	TRBV24-1	TRBD1	CATSDPGTGAWEQFF	TGTGCCACCAGTGATCCCGGGACAGGGGCATGGGAGCAGTTCTTC
-	TRBJ2-1	TRBV7-2	TRBD2	CASSPRLAGGPYNEQFF	TGTGCCAGCAGCCCCAGACTAGCGGGGGGGCCTTACAATGAGCAGTTCTTC
-	TRBJ2-5	TRBV5-1	TRBD2	CASSLAIAGGKETQYF	TGCGCCAGCAGCTTGGCGATAGCGGGGGGAAAAGAGACCCAGTACTTC
-	TRBJ2-7	TRBV20-1	TRBD1	CSAVTGAGQYF	TGCAGTGCTGTCACAGGGGCGGGGCAGTACTTC
-	TRBJ1-5	TRBV28	TRBD1	CASSTGGSNQPQHF	TGTGCCAGCAGTACAGGGGGAAGCAATCAGCCCCAGCATTTT
-	TRBJ1-6	TRBV19	-	CASSIDLGARLSPLHF	TGTGCCAGTAGTATAGACCTGGGGGCGCGCCTATCACCCCTCCACTTT
-	TRBJ2-3	TRBV9	TRBD2	CASSSRTSGTTDTQYF	TGTGCCAGCAGCTCACGAACTAGCGGGACCACAGATACGCAGTATTTT
-	TRBJ1-2	TRBV7-9	-	CASSLGNYGYTF	TGTGCCAGCAGCTTAGGGAACTATGGCTACACCTTC
-	TRBJ1-6	TRBV7-9	TRBD1	CASSSRTGAPLHF	TGTGCCAGCAGCTCACGGACAGGAGCACCCCTCCACTTT
-	TRBJ2-6	TRBV28	-	CASSSRWGATGANVLTF	TGTGCCAGCAGTTCGAGGTGGGGGGCGACTGGGGCCAACGTCCTGACTTTC
-	TRBJ2-7	TRBV19	-	CASSIQGTFYEQYF	TGTGCCAGTAGTATACAGGGAACCTTCTACGAGCAGTACTTC
-	TRBJ1-1	TRBV6-5	-	CASKFWNTEAFF	TGTGCCAGCAAGTTTTGGAACACTGAAGCTTTCTTT
-	TRBJ1-1	TRBV7-3	-	CASSLTYDRRDTEAFF	TGTGCCAGCAGCTTAACGTACGACAGGAGGGACACTGAAGCTTTCTTT
once	TRBJ2-7	TRBV5-1	-	CASSLGPGASEQYF	TGCGCCAGCAGCTTGGGCCCGGGGGCCAGCGAGCAGTACTTC